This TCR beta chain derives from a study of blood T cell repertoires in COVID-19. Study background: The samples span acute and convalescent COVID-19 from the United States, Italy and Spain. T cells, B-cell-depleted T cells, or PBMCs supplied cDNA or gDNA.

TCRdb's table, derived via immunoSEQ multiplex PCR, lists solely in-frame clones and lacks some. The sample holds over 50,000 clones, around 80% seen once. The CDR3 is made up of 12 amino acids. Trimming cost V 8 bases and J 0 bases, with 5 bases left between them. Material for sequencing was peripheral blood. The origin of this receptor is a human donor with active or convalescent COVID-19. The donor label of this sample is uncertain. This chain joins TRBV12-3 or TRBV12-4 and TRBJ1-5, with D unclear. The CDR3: CASGPSNQPQHF. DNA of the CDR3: TGTGCCAGCGGGCCTAGCAATCAGCCCCAGCATTTT.